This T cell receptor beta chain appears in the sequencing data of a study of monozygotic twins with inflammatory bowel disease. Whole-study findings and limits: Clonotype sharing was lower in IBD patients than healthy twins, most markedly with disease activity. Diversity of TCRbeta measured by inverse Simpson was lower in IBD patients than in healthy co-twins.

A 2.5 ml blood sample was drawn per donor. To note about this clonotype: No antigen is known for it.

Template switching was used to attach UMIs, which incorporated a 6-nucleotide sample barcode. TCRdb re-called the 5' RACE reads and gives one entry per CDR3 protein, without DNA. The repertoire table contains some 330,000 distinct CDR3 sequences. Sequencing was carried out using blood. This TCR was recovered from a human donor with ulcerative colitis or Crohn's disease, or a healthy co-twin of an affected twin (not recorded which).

CDR3 region: CASSLGDTNNEQFF. The chain couples TRBV5-8 to TRBJ2-1. The CDR3 consists of 14 residues. The germline V gene encodes CDR1 SGHTS and CDR2 YDEGEE.